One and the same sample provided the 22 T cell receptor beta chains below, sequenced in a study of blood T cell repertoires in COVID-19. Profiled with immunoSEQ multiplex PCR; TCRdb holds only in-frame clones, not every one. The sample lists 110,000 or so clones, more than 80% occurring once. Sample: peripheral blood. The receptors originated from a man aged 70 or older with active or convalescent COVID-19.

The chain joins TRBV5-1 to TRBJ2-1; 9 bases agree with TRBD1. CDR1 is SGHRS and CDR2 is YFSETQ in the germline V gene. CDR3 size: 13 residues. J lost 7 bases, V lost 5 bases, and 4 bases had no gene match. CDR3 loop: CASRQGAVNEQFF. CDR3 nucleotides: TGCGCCAGCAGACAGGGGGCTGTAAATGAGCAGTTCTTC.

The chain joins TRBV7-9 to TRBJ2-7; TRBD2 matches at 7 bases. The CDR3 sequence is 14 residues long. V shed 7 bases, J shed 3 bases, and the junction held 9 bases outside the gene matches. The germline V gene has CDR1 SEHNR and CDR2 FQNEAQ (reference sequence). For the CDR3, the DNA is TGTGCCAGCACCTCAAGCGGGGTGGGCTACGAGCAGTACTTC. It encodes CASTSSGVGYEQYF.

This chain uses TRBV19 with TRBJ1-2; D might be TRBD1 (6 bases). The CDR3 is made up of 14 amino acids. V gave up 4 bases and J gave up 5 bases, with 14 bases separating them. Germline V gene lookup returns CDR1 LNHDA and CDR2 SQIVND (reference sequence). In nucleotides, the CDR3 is TGTGCCAGTAGTACAGGGGAAAGGCTATATGGCTACACCTTC. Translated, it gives CASSTGERLYGYTF.

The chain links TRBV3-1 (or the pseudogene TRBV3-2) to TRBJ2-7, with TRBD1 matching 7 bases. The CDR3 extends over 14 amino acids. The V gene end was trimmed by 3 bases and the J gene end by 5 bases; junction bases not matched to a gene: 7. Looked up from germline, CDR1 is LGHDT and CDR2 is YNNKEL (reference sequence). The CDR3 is CASSQFGTGDEQYF. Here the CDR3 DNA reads TGTGCCAGCAGCCAGTTCGGAACAGGGGACGAGCAGTACTTC.

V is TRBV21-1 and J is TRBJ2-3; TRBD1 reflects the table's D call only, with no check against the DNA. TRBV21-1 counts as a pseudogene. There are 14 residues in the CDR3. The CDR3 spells CASVDISSTDTQYF. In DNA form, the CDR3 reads TGTGCCAGTGTCGACATCTCTAGCACAGATACGCAGTATTTT.

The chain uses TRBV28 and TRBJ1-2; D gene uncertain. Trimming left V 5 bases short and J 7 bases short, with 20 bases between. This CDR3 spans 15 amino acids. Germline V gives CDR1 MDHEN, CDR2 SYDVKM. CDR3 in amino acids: CASSPYGTEVSGYTF. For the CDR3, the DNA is TGTGCCAGCAGTCCCTATGGTACGGAGGTTTCTGGCTACACCTTC.

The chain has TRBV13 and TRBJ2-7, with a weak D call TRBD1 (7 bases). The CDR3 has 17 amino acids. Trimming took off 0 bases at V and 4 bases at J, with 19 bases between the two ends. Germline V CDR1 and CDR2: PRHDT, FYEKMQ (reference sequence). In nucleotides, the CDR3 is TGTGCCAGCAGCTTAGGGGGGGGCACAGGGGTCCTGTACGAGCAGTACTTC. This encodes CASSLGGGTGVLYEQYF.

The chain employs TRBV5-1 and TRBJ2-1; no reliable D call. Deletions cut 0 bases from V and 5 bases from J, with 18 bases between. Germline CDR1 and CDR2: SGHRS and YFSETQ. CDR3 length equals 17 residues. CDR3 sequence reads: CASSLGSTTLGHNEQFF. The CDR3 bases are TGCGCCAGCAGCTTGGGTTCTACTACCCTAGGCCACAATGAGCAGTTCTTC. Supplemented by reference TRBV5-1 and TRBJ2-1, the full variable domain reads KAGVTQTPRYLIKTRGQQVTLSCSPISGHRSVSWYQQTPGQGLQFLFEYFSETQRNKGNFPGRFSGRQFSNSRSEMNVSTLELGDSALYLCASSLGSTTLGHNEQFFGPGTRLTVL.

The CDR3 region has the DNA TGTGCCATCAGTCGACAGCAAAACACTGAAGCTTTCTTT. Amino acids: CAISRQQNTEAFF. This chain links TRBV10-3 with TRBJ1-1, with TRBD1 as a possible D gene (5 bases). Per germline, CDR1 ENHRY and CDR2 SYGVKD. This CDR3 region has 13 residues. Trimming took off 5 bases at V and 2 bases at J, with 9 bases between the two ends.

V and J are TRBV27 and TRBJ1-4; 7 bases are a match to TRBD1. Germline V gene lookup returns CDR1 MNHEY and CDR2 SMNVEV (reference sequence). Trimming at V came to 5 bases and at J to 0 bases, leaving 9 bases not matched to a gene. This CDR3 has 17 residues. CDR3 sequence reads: CASSRRQGPATNEKLFF. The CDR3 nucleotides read TGTGCCAGCAGTCGACGACAGGGTCCGGCAACTAATGAAAAACTGTTTTTT.

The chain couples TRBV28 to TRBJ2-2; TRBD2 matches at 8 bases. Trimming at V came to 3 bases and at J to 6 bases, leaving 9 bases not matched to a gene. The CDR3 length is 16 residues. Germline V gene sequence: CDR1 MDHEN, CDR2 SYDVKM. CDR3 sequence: CASSFFPAGAPGELFF. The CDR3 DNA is TGTGCCAGCAGTTTTTTTCCAGCGGGAGCCCCCGGGGAGCTGTTTTTT.

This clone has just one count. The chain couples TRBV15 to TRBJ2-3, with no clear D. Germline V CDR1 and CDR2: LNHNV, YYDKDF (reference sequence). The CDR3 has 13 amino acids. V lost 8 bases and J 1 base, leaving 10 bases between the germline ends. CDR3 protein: CATARKRTDTQYF. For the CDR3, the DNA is TGTGCCACCGCCAGGAAGCGCACAGATACGCAGTATTTT. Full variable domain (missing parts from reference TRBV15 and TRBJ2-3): DAMVIQNPRYQVTQFGKPVTLSCSQTLNHNVMYWYQQKSSQAPKLLFHYYDKDFNNEADTPDNFQSRRPNTSFCFLDIRSPGLGDTAMYLCATARKRTDTQYFGPGTRLTVL.

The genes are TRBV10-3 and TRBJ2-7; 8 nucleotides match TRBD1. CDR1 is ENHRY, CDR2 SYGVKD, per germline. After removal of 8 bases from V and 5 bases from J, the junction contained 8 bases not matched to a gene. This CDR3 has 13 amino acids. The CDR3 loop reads CAIQGQDFDEQYF. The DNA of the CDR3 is TGTGCCATCCAGGGACAGGATTTCGACGAGCAGTACTTC.

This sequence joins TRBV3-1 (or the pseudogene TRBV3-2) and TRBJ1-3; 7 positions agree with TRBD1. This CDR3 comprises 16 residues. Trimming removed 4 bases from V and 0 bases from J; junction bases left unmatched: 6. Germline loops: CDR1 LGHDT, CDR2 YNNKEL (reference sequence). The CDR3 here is CASSRTGASSGNTIYF. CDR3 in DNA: TGTGCCAGCAGCCGGACAGGCGCGAGCTCTGGAAACACCATATATTTT.

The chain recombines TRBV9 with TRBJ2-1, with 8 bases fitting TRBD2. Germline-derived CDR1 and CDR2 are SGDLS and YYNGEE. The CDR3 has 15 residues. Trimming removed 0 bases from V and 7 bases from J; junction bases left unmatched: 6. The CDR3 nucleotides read TGTGCCAGCAGCGTAGATGGGACTAGGAAGAATGAGCAGTTCTTC. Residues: CASSVDGTRKNEQFF. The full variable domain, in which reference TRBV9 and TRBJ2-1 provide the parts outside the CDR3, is DSGVTQTPKHLITATGQRVTLRCSPRSGDLSVYWYQQSLDQGLQFLIQYYNGEERAKGNILERFSAQQFPDLHSELNLSSLELGDSALYFCASSVDGTRKNEQFFGPGTRLTVL.

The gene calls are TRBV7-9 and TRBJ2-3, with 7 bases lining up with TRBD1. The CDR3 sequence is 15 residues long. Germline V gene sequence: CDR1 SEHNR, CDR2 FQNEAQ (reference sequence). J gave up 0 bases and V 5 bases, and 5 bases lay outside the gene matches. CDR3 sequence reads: CASSPLGQSTDTQYF. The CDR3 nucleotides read TGTGCCAGCAGCCCACTGGGACAGAGCACAGATACGCAGTATTTT.

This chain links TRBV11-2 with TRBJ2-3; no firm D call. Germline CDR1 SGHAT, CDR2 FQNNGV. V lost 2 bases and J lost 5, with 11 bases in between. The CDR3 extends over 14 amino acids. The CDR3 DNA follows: TGTGCCAGCAGCTTAACCGGGTGGAGAGATACGCAGTATTTT. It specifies CASSLTGWRDTQYF.

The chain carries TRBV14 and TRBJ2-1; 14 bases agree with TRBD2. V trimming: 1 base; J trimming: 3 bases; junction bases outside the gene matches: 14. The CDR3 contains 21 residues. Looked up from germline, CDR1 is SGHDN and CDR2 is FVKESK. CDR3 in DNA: TGTGCCAGCAGCCAAGCACCGGCCCTGGGACTAGCGGGAGAGGTCTACAATGAGCAGTTCTTC. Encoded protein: CASSQAPALGLAGEVYNEQFF.

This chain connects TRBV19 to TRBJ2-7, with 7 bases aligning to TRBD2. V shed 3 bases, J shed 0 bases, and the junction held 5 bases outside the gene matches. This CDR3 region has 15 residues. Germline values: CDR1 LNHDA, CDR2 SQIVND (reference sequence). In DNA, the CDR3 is TGTGCCAGTAGTATCGCCGGGGGGAGCTCCTACGAGCAGTACTTC. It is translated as CASSIAGGSSYEQYF.

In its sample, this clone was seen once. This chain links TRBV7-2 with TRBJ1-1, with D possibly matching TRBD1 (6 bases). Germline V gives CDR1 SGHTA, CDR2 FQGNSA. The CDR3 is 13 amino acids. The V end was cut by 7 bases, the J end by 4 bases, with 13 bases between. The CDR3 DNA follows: TGTGCCAGCACCTCAGGACAGTTCACTGAAGCTTTCTTT. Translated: CASTSGQFTEAFF.

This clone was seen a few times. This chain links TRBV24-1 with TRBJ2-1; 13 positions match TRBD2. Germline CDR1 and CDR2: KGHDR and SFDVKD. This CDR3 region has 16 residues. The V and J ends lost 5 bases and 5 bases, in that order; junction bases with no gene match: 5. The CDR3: CATSALGLAGNNEQFF. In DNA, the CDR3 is TGTGCCACCAGTGCCCTGGGACTAGCGGGGAACAATGAGCAGTTCTTC.

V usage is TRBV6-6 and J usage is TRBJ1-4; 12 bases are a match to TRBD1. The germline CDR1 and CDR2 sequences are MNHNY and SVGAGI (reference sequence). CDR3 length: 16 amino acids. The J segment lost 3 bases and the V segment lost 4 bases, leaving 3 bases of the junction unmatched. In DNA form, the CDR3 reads TGTGCCAGCAGTTCGGGACAGGGGGCTCCTAATGAAAAACTGTTTTTT. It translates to CASSSGQGAPNEKLFF.